A single sample is the source of the 13 T cell receptor beta chains below, sequenced in a study of blood T cell repertoires in COVID-19. The method was immunoSEQ multiplex PCR; TCRdb's version includes in-frame clones alone and lacks a portion of them. The sample lists roughly 200,000 clones; 90% were seen once. The sequenced sample was peripheral blood. These receptors originate from a middle-aged man with acute or convalescent COVID-19.

This rearrangement joins TRBV5-5 to TRBJ2-7; D is unresolved. The CDR3 runs 12 residues. The germline V gene has CDR1 SGHKS and CDR2 YYEKEE (reference sequence). The ends were cut back, 2 bases at V and 6 bases at J, with 9 bases in the middle. The CDR3 sequence: CASSLNSREQYV. CDR3 coding DNA: TGTGCCAGCAGCTTAAACAGTCGCGAGCAGTACGTC.

This clone appeared a single time. The chain joins TRBV11-3 to TRBJ2-1, with 9 positions matching TRBD2. The ends lost 3 bases at V and 7 bases at J; junction bases unmatched: 7. CDR1 is SGHNT and CDR2 is YENEEA in the germline V gene. The CDR3 sequence is 15 residues long. Written as DNA, the CDR3 is TGTGCCAGCAGCTTCGGACTAGCGAGGGTTAATGAGCAGTTCTTC. Its protein product is CASSFGLARVNEQFF.

The CDR3 DNA reads as TGTGCCACCAGTGACACCGGGACACAGAACTACGAGCAGTACGTC. It yields the protein CATSDTGTQNYEQYV. The V gene is TRBV24-1, the J gene TRBJ2-7; a weak D match, TRBD1 (6 bases). CDR1 is KGHDR, CDR2 SFDVKD, per germline. Trimming cost V 4 bases and J 3 bases, with 15 bases left between them. CDR3 length equals 15 residues.

This chain links TRBV4-2 with TRBJ2-4, with TRBD2 as a possible D gene (5 bases). Trimming pared 6 bases from V and 0 bases from J, leaving 6 bases between. Germline V gene sequence: CDR1 LGHNA, CDR2 YNFKEQ. This CDR3 spans 13 amino acids. Here the CDR3 reads CASSGLAKNIQYF. The CDR3 region has the DNA TGTGCCAGCAGTGGACTAGCCAAAAACATTCAGTACTTC.

This clone has more than one count but fewer than ten. The V and J genes are TRBV7-8 and TRBJ2-5; no definite D call. There are 11 residues in the CDR3. V was shortened by 4 bases and J by 8 bases, with 8 bases between the two germline ends. Germline V gives CDR1 SGHVS, CDR2 FQNEAQ. This chain's CDR3 is CASSSRGTQYF. CDR3 bases: TGTGCCAGCAGCTCCCGAGGAACCCAGTACTTC. Together with reference TRBV7-8 and TRBJ2-5, the CDR3 gives the full variable domain: GAGVSQSPRYKVAKRGQDVALRCDPISGHVSLFWYQQALGQGPEFLTYFQNEAQLDKSGLPSDRFFAERPEGSVSTLKIQRTQQEDSAVYLCASSSRGTQYFGPGTRLLVL.

This chain joins TRBV11-2 and TRBJ2-7; 9 bases match TRBD1. J gave up 0 bases and V 5 bases, and 8 bases lay outside the gene matches. The CDR3 runs 16 residues. Germline V gene sequence: CDR1 SGHAT, CDR2 FQNNGV. The DNA for the CDR3 is TGTGCCAGCAGCCTTTCCGGGACAGGGAGCTCCTACGAGCAGTACGTC. Translation: CASSLSGTGSSYEQYV.

V usage is TRBV18 and J usage is TRBJ2-6; perhaps TRBD1 as D (5 bases). Trimming cost V 2 bases and J 4 bases, with 9 bases left between them. The germline V gene encodes CDR1 KGHSH and CDR2 LQKENI. The CDR3 sequence is 15 residues long. DNA for the CDR3: TGTGCCAGCTCACCAGGGGCTGGCGGGGCCAACGTCCTGACTTTC. It is translated as CASSPGAGGANVLTF.

The chain employs TRBV5-6 and TRBJ1-1; 7 positions match TRBD1. In germline, CDR1 is SGHDT, CDR2 YYEEEE. The CDR3 extends over 14 amino acids. V lost 0 bases and J lost 5; bases outside the gene matches: 4. CDR3 region: CASSLDRGRTEAFF. For the CDR3, the DNA is TGTGCCAGCAGCTTGGACAGGGGTCGTACTGAAGCTTTCTTT.

V is TRBV5-4 and J is TRBJ1-3; D is unresolved. V was pared by 1 base and J by 0 bases, with 14 bases between. The CDR3 sequence is 17 residues long. CDR1 is SGHNT, CDR2 YYREEE, per germline (reference sequence). The CDR3 loop reads CASSLYGGRLSGNTIYF. For the CDR3, the DNA is TGTGCCAGCAGCTTGTATGGAGGGAGGCTCTCTGGAAACACCATATATTTT.

V and J are TRBV19 and TRBJ1-2; D gene uncertain. The CDR3 loop spans 13 amino acids. The V end lost 1 base, the J end lost 2 bases, and 5 bases lay between the germline ends. CDR1 is LNHDA, CDR2 SQIVND, per germline (reference sequence). The CDR3 reads CASSIVTNYGYTF. The CDR3 nucleotides read TGTGCCAGTAGTATAGTAACAAACTATGGCTACACCTTC.

The chain links TRBV25-1 to TRBJ2-2; 9 nucleotides match TRBD2. J gave up 5 bases and V 5 bases, and 12 bases lay outside the gene matches. The CDR3 has 17 residues. Germline loops: CDR1 MGHDK, CDR2 SYGVNS. CDR3 DNA sequence: TGTGCCAGCAGTTCGAGGCGGGGGGGGCCGAGAACCGGGGAGCTGTTTTTT. This sequence encodes CASSSRRGGPRTGELFF. The variable domain in full, with the rest retrieved from reference TRBV25-1 and TRBJ2-2, is EADIYQTPRYLVIGTGKKITLECSQTMGHDKMYWYQQDPGMELHLIHYSYGVNSTEKGDLSSESTVSRIRTEHFPLTLESARPSHTSQYLCASSSRRGGPRTGELFFGEGSRLTVL.

CDR3 loop: CAWSVYRVNYGYTF. As DNA, the CDR3 is TGTGCCTGGAGTGTATACAGGGTTAACTATGGCTACACCTTC. The chain is built from TRBV30 and TRBJ1-2; D is possibly TRBD1 (6 bases). The CDR3 has 14 residues. Germline CDR1 and CDR2: GTSNPN and SVGIG (reference sequence). V was clipped by 0 bases and J by 1 base, with 9 bases between them.

The chain carries TRBV30 and TRBJ2-5; tentative D call: TRBD1 (6 bases). CDR3 length: 13 amino acids. Trimming pared 2 bases from V and 2 bases from J, leaving 9 bases between. CDR1 is GTSNPN and CDR2 is SVGIG in the germline V gene (reference sequence). The CDR3 is CAWSTGSQETQYF. CDR3 in DNA: TGTGCCTGGAGTACAGGGTCACAAGAGACCCAGTACTTC.